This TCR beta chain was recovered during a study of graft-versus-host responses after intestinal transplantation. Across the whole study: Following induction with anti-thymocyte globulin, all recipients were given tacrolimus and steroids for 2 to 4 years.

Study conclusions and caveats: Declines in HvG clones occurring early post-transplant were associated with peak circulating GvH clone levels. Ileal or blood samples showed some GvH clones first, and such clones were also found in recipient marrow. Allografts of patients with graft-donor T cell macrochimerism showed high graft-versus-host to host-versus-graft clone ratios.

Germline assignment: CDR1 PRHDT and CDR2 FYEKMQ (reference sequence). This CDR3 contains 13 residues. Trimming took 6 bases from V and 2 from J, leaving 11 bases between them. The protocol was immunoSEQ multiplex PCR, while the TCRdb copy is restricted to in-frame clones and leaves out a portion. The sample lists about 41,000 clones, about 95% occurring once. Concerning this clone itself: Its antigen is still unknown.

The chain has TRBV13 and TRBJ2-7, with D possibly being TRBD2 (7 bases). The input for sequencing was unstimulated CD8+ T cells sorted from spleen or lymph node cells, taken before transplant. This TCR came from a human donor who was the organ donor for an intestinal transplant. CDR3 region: CASRAGATYEQYF. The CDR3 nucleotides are TGTGCCAGCAGGGCGGGGGCAACCTACGAGCAGTACTTC.